This record covers a single TCR beta chain. The table lists this clone with a few counts. The antigen it recognizes is unknown. No qualities accompany the bases; no much larger clone lies one base away. The data belong to a study of cytomegalovirus exposure and HLA in healthy donors (dated by TCRdb to the late 2010s). For the study in its entirety: An earlier analysis of some 550 of the donors reported 250 to 300 Gb of sequence data and roughly 100 million unique TCR beta sequences from roughly 200 million T cells. Roughly 300 gigabases of sequencing data and roughly 90 million unique TCR sequences were included in an early release covering 550 to 650 HLA-typed donors. Of the roughly 390 genotyped donors, approximately 83% fell in the genetic ancestry cluster associated with self-reported Caucasian donors. The study aimed to test whether cataloging public T cell receptors could reveal signatures of past pathogen exposure. The study used immunosequencing to profile the T cell repertoires of some 600 subjects and linked those repertoires to cytomegalovirus serostatus. Along with the 666-subject first cohort, a separate validation cohort of over a hundred different subjects was used. High-throughput TCR immunosequencing, statistical association of individual TCRs with disease status, and machine learning were combined to predict cytomegalovirus infection status. In a later analysis, previously published TCR beta repertoires from more than 500 donors were re-analyzed and high-resolution HLA genotyping was added so that TCR occurrence patterns could be studied. Rather than using new phenotypic data, the later analysis identified candidate immune exposures from TCR beta sequences and from how often those sequences occurred across donors. An earlier analysis of around 540 of the donors applied high-throughput TCR beta sequencing to assess whether each TCR beta V gene segment acted as functional or pseudogenic. Donor age, sex, ethnicity and CMV serostatus were compiled alongside the repertoire data. Genome-wide SNP genotypes for about 65% of the 666 donors were used in a later genetic analysis, which treated that subset as a discovery cohort. All discovery cohort repertoires had been generated on a single sequencing platform. HLA typing included class I and class II loci at four-digit resolution. The number of donors typed differed by locus, with 629-630 for A, B, C, DRB1 and DQB1, around 520 for DQA1, 600 to 610 for DPA1, and over 400 for DPB1. About five DR-DQ haplotypes were treated as single units for association and clustering because of strong linkage in the cohort. Among some 400 genotyped donors of the cohort, an average of around 250,000 unique TCR beta nucleotide sequences was sequenced per donor, of which 15% to 20% were non-productive.

The library was generated by the immunoSEQ multiplex PCR assay. For the multiplex PCR, a mixture combining 60 forward primers for TCR Vbeta segments and 13 reverse primers for TCR Jbeta segments was used. The CDR3 region of rearranged TCR beta genes was amplified from genomic DNA by a multiplex PCR assay. The amplified TCR beta libraries were sequenced on the Illumina HiSeq System as 87-base-pair reads. From the authors' description of their analysis: A later analysis counted around 72 million unique TCR beta chains across the 700 or so repertoires, and some 12 million of these chains were shared by at least two donors. A nearest-neighbor algorithm error-corrected the raw reads and collapsed the reads into unique sequences, merging closely related sequences to remove PCR and sequencing errors. Alignment of CDR3 sequences to IMGT reference sequences was used to assign V, D and J gene segments. For a sequence to be retained, a match of at least six nucleotides was required to both a V gene segment and a J gene segment. A rearrangement was called productive if the CDR3 had no stop codons and remained in frame with V and J, and every other rearrangement was called non-productive. CDR3 was defined according to IMGT convention as the region running from the second conserved V-encoded cysteine to the conserved J-encoded phenylalanine. The earlier analysis of some 580 of the donors excluded any sequence lacking an unambiguous match to a single V gene segment. In an earlier analysis of approximately 610 of the donors, V segments were called functional above 56.7% productive rearrangements and were called segregating when the between-donor standard deviation exceeded 5%. A statistical classification framework was built to diagnose cytomegalovirus status from the catalog of TCR beta chain sequences. In a later analysis, V and J genes were assigned by comparing TCR nucleotide sequences against IMGT/GENE-DB human TR gene sequences. The TCRdist pipeline was used in a later analysis to assign CDR3 sequences and most-parsimonious VDJ recombination scenarios. In a later analysis, each TCR beta chain was defined by its CDR3 amino acid sequence together with its V-gene family, and reads without a unique V-gene family were excluded. In a later analysis, nearly 600 highly shared, low-generation-probability nucleotide sequences were removed to address suspected cross-contamination and a sequencing artifact. In a later analysis, a clonal expansion index was calculated for each public chain from normalized within-repertoire ranks of inferred template counts. In a later analysis, generation probabilities were computed with a VDJ recombination model fitted to out-of-frame rearrangements, and the resulting probabilities were checked against IGoR. In a later analysis, hypergeometric tests were used to score TCR-TCR, TCR-HLA and TCR-CMV co-occurrence, with a repertoire-size bias correction applied to TCR pairs. In a later analysis, false discovery rates were estimated by permuting HLA or CMV assignments 20 times. In a later analysis, co-occurring TCRs were grouped using DBSCAN, and TCRdist sequence similarity was added for clustering within HLA-allele-positive subsets. Repertoires with fewer than 30,000 or more than 120,000 public chains were left out of co-occurrence clustering, as were a few repertoires with anomalous nucleotide sharing. In TCRdb, the immuneACCESS table is reduced to in-frame sequences with V and J assigned. These tables do not hold every clone; where another copy was compared, an unresolved V gene accounts for under half, and the others remain unexplained. That table supplies the V and J calls and clone size; D and trimming were determined from the DNA. This sample comprises about 70,000 clones, roughly 89% of them detected only once. Roughly 2% of the sample goes to the ten largest clones.

The cohort consisted of 600 or so healthy bone marrow donors. Cohort members were all nominally healthy when sampled, although unrecorded immune exposures were likely present. The donor was CMV seronegative and was included in the group of about 400 seronegative cohort members. Each donor provided a peripheral blood sample, and peripheral blood mononuclear cells were used for TCR beta sequencing. Genomic DNA extraction from the blood cell samples was performed with the Qiagen DNeasy Blood Extraction Kit. CDR1 and CDR2, looked up from the germline V gene, are SQVTM and ANQGSEA. At the junction V is shortened by 7 bases and J by 3 bases; bases outside the gene matches: 6. From its cysteine to its phenylalanine, the CDR3 spans 13 amino acids. The CDR3 DNA has 39 bases and is translated from base 1. Overall study outcomes, separate from this receptor: In an earlier analysis of fewer than 700 of the donors, most TCR beta V segments appeared in productive rearrangements about 87% or about 30% of the time, broadly matching IMGT annotations. In the study, some 160 TCR beta chains were listed as associated with cytomegalovirus. A few of the identified cytomegalovirus-associated TCR beta chains were confirmed in vitro to be specific for cytomegalovirus antigens. Most CMV-associated TCR beta chains appeared to be HLA-restricted in a later analysis, and the HLA associations seemed to be driven largely by CMV exposure. A further reported finding was that TCR beta sequences accurately predicted the HLA-A and HLA-B alleles for most subjects in the first cohort. The authors suggested that the approach could potentially be extended to other disease states and immunological phenotypes. Most TCR sequences were seen in very few donors, while some public TCRs were found in many individuals. A cluster of highly shared sequence variants was judged likely to represent a technical artifact of the sequencing pipeline. Because HLA typing was unavailable for some donors at each locus, only the typed subset was used in association tests. In a later analysis, the rate of TCR association differed among HLA loci, with DRB1 alleles having the most associated TCRs and HLA-C alleles having the fewest. CMV serostatus was the only immune exposure information available for the cohort. Linkage disequilibrium might explain the correlated functional status among segregating V segments, but an unknown experimental factor could not be excluded. About 15 rarely observed V segments, including chromosome 9 orphons, were excluded from the earlier analysis of 550 to 700 of the donors because counts were too low. When HLA alleles, especially DR and DQ, strongly co-occurred, attributing TCR associations to individual alleles was difficult. This cohort had only TCR beta chains sequenced, and the lack of alpha or paired-chain data limited which features could be detected. Because the 87-base-pair reads could not distinguish some IMGT-functional V segments, including TRBV6-2 and TRBV6-3, those segments were excluded. A later analysis associated about 17,000 TCR beta sequences with specific HLA alleles at a false discovery rate of 0.05. According to a later analysis, parvovirus B19, influenza, CMV and Epstein-Barr virus appeared linked to several top co-occurrence clusters. The classifier was reported to diagnose cytomegalovirus status with high specificity and sensitivity in both the original cohort and the validation cohort. In a later analysis, HLA-associated TCR beta chains showed more clonal expansion and lower generation probabilities than non-associated chains that were equally common. An association between a missense DCLRE1C variant and V-gene and J-gene trimming of TCR beta chains was found in a later genetic analysis and replicated in an independent cohort. According to a later genetic analysis, donors in an Asian-associated ancestry cluster had fewer N-insertions in productive TCRs than the approximately 610-donor mean. The presence/absence analyses assumed that sequencing depth was roughly uniform across donors, and that assumption may not be true.

The TCR originated in a woman in her twenties or thirties in good health and CMV-seronegative. The chain joins TRBV29-1 to TRBJ1-3, with TRBD1 identical over 7 junction bases. Sequencing was carried out using PBMCs. The DNA sequence is as follows: TGCAGCGGGGAGACAGGGAATGGAAACACCATATATTTT. This gives the protein CSGETGNGNTIYF.